These 4 T cell receptor beta chains were all obtained from the same sample, sequenced in a study of CD8 T cells in ankylosing spondylitis. A single record per CDR3 protein comes from TCRdb applying MiXCR to the 5' RACE reads. The sample shows under 170,000 distinct CDR3 sequences, approximately 44% of them seen only once. Sequencing input: synovial fluid, either unsorted or a sorted T cell fraction (not recorded which). These receptors all stem from a male donor with ankylosing spondylitis.

This clonotype came up a few times. The chain links TRBV7-6 to TRBJ1-2; D is uncertain. Trimming took 5 bases from V and 0 from J, leaving 7 bases between them. The germline V gene has CDR1 SGHVS and CDR2 FNYEAQ. This CDR3 is built from 13 residues. CDR3 DNA: TGTGCCAGCAGCCCGACATCTAACTATGGCTACACCTTC. It encodes CASSPTSNYGYTF.

In DNA, the CDR3 is TGTGCCAGCAGTTCCTTTTTGGTACCTAATGAAAAACTGTTTTTT. Protein sequence: CASSSFLVPNEKLFF. The chain uses TRBV12-3 or TRBV12-4 and TRBJ1-4; D uncertain. The CDR3 runs 15 residues. The germline V and J ends were trimmed by 4 bases and 3 bases, with 12 bases remaining between them.

The rearrangement joins TRBV14 to TRBJ1-2; D is possibly TRBD1 (6 bases). The CDR3 loop spans 16 amino acids. V was clipped by 3 bases and J by 5 bases, with 19 bases between them. In germline, CDR1 is SGHDN, CDR2 FVKESK. The CDR3 sequence is CASSQGGDPGEYGYTF. CDR3 DNA sequence: TGTGCCAGCAGCCAGGGCGGGGACCCAGGGGAATATGGCTACACCTTC.

The V and J genes are TRBV3-1 and TRBJ2-7, with D possibly matching TRBD1 (6 bases). The CDR3 is made up of 14 amino acids. The germline V gene has CDR1 LGHDT and CDR2 YNNKEL (reference sequence). Between the trimmed V and J ends, which lost 4 bases and 6 bases, there was a span of 16 bases. CDR3 DNA sequence: TGTGCCAGCAGCCTGTCCGACAGGTTGAGCGAGCAGTACTTC. Its protein product is CASSLSDRLSEQYF.